This T cell receptor beta chain was identified during a study of OX40 agonist ivuxolimab in advanced cancers. As for the study in general: Among those enrolled, mean age was about 62 years (range roughly 23 to 85) and 82.7% were male.

CDR1 is MNHEY, CDR2 SVGAGI, per germline. With 2 bases removed from V and 8 bases from J, the gap between germline ends came to 12 bases. The CDR3 has 13 amino acids. Data came from immunoSEQ multiplex PCR; TCRdb stores just in-frame clones and leaves some out. The sample lists more than 45,000 clones, less than 85% occurring once. This TCR came from an adult with an advanced solid tumor such as melanoma, head and neck, liver or kidney cancer. V usage is TRBV6-5 and J usage is TRBJ1-2; D might be TRBD1 (5 bases). The specimen was CD4+ or CD8+ T cells sorted from blood, collected in a trial of the OX40 agonist ivuxolimab. CDR3 coding DNA: TGTGCCAGCAGTTACCCCCAGGGTAGAGGCTACACCTTC. Its protein product is CASSYPQGRGYTF.